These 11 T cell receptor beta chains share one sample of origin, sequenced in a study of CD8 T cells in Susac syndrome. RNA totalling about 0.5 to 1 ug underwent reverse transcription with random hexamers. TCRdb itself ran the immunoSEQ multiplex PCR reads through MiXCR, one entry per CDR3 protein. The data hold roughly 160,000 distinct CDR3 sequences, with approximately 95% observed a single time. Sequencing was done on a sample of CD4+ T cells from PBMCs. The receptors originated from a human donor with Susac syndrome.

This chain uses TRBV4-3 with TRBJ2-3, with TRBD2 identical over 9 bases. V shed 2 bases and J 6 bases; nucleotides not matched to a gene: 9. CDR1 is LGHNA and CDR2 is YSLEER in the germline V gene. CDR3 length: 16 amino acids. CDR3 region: CASSQNRGGGVDTQYF. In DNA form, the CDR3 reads TGCGCCAGCAGCCAAAACCGCGGGGGGGGAGTGGATACGCAGTATTTT.

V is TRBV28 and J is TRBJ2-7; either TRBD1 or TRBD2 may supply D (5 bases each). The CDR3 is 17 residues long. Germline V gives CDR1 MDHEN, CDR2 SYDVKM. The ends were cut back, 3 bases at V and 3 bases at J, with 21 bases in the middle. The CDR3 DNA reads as TGTGCCAGCAGTTTCCGCAGAGGGGACCCGCGCTACTACGAGCAGTACTTC. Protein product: CASSFRRGDPRYYEQYF.

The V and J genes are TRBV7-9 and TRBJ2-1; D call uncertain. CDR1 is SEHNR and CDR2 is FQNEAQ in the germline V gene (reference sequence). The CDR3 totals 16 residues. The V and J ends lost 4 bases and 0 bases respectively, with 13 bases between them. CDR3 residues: CASSSLSVISYNEQFF. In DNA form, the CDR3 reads TGTGCCAGCAGCTCCCTCAGCGTAATCTCCTACAATGAGCAGTTCTTC. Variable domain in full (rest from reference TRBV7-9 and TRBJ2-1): DTGVSQNPRHKITKRGQNVTFRCDPISEHNRLYWYRQTLGQGPEFLTYFQNEAQLEKSRLLSDRFSAERPKGSFSTLEIQRTEQGDSAMYLCASSSLSVISYNEQFFGPGTRLTVL.

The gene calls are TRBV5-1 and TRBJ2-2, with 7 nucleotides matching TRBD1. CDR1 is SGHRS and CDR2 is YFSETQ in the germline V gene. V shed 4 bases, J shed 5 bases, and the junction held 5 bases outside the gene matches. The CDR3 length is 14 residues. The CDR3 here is CASSPTGETGELFF. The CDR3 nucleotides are TGCGCCAGCAGCCCTACAGGGGAAACCGGGGAGCTGTTTTTT.

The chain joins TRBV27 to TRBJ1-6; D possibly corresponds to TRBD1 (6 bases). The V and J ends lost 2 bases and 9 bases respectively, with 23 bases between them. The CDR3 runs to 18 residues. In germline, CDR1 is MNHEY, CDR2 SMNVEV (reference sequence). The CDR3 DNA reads TGTGCCAGCAGTTTAGGGGAGTGGGACACCGGGCGGGGTTCACCCCTCCACTTT. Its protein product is CASSLGEWDTGRGSPLHF.

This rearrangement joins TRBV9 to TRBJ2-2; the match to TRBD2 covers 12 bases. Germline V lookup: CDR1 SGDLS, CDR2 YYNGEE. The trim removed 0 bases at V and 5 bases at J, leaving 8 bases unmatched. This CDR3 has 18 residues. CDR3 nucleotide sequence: TGTGCCAGCAGCGTAGGCCTAGCGGGAGGGCCGGAAACCGGGGAGCTGTTTTTT. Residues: CASSVGLAGGPETGELFF.

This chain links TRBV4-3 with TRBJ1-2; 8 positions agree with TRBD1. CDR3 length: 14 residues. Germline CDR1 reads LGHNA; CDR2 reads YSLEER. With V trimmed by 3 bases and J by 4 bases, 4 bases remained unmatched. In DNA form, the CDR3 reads TGCGCCAGCAGCCATCAGGGGGCTGGCTATGGCTACACCTTC. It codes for CASSHQGAGYGYTF.

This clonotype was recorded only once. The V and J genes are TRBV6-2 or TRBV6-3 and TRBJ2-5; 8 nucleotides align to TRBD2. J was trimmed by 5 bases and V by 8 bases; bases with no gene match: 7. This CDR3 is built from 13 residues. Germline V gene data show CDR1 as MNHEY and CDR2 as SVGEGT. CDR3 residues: CASGRGGLETQYF. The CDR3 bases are TGTGCCAGCGGCCGGGGGGGCCTTGAGACCCAGTACTTC.

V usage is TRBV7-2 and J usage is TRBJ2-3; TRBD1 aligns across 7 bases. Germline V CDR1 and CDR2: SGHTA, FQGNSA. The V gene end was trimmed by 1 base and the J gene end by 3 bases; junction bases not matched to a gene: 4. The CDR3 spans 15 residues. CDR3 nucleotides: TGTGCCAGCAGCTTAGACAGGGGCAAGACAGATACGCAGTATTTT. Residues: CASSLDRGKTDTQYF.

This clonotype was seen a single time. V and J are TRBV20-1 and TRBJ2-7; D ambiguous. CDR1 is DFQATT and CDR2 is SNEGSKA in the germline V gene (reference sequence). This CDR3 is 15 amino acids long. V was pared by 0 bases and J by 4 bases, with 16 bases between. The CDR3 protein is CSARDMGSSLYEQYF. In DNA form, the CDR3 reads TGCAGTGCTAGAGATATGGGCAGCTCCCTATACGAGCAGTACTTC.

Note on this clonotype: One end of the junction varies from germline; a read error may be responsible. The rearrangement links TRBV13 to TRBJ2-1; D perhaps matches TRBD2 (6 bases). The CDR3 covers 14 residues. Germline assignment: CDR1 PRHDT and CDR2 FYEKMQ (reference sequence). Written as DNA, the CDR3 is TGTGCCAGCAGCCCACGGACTACTTACAACGAGCAGTTCTTC. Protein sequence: CASSPRTTYNEQFF.